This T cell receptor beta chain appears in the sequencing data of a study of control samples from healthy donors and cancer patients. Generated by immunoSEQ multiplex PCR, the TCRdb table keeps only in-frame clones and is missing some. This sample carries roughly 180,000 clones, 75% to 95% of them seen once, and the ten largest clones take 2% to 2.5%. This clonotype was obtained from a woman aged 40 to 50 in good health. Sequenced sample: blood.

CDR3 sequence (DNA): TGCGCCAGCAGCCAAGTAGGGGGGAATGAAAAACTGTTTTTT. It specifies CASSQVGGNEKLFF. The chain couples TRBV4-1 to TRBJ1-4; D is perhaps TRBD1 (6 bases). The CDR3 loop spans 14 amino acids. The germline V gene has CDR1 MGHRA and CDR2 YSYEKL. V dropped 1 base and J dropped 5 bases, with 8 bases sitting between them.